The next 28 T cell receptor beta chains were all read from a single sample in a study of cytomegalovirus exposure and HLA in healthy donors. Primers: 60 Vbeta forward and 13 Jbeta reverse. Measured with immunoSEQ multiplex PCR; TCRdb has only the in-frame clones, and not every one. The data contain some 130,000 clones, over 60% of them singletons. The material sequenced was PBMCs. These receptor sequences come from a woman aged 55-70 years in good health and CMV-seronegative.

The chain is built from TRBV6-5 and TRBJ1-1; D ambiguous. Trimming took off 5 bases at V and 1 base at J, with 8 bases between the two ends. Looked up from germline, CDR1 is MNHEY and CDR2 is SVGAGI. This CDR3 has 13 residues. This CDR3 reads CASSREKNTEAFF. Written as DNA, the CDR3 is TGTGCCAGCAGTAGAGAAAAGAACACTGAAGCTTTCTTT.

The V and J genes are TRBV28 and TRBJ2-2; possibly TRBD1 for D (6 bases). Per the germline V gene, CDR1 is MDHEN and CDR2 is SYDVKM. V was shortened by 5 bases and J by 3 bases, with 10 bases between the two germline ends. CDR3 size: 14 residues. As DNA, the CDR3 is TGTGCCAGCAGTACACCAGGGGACACCGGGGAGCTGTTTTTT. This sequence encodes CASSTPGDTGELFF.

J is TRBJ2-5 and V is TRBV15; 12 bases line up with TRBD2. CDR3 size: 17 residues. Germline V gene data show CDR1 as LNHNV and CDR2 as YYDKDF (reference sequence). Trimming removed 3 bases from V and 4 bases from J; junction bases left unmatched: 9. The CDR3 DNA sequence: TGTGCCACCAGCAGCCGTAGGACTAGCGGGACTCGAGAGACCCAGTACTTC. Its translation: CATSSRRTSGTRETQYF. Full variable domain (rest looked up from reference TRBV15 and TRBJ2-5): DAMVIQNPRYQVTQFGKPVTLSCSQTLNHNVMYWYQQKSSQAPKLLFHYYDKDFNNEADTPDNFQSRRPNTSFCFLDIRSPGLGDTAMYLCATSSRRTSGTRETQYFGPGTRLLVL.

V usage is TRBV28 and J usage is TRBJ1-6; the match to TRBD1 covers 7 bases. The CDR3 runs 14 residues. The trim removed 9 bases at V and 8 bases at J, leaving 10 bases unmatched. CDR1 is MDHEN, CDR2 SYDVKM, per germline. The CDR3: CASYRGLQYSPLHF. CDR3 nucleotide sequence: TGTGCCAGTTACAGGGGCCTCCAATATTCACCCCTCCACTTT.

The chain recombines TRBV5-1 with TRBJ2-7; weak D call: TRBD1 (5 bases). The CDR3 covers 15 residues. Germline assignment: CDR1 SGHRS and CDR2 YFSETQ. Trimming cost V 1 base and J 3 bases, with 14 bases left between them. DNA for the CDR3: TGCGCCAGCAGCTTGTTTTCCGACAGAAACTACGAGCAGTACTTC. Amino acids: CASSLFSDRNYEQYF.

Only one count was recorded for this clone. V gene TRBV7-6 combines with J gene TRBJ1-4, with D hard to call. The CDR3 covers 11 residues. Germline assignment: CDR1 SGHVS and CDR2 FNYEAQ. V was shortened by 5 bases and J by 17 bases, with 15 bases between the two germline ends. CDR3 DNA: TGTGCCAGCAGCCAGGAAACCATTCTCTTTTTT. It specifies CASSQETILFF.

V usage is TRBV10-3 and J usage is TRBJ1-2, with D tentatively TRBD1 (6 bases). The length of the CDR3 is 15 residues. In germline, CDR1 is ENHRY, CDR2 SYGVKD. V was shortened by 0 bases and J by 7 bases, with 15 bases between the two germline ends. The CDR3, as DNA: TGTGCCATCAGTGAGTCGGCGGGGGCATTGATTGGCTACACCTTC. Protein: CAISESAGALIGYTF.

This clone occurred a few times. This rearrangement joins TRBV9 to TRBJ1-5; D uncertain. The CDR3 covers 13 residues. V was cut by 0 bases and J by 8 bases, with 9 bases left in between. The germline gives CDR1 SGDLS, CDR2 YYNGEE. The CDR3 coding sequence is TGTGCCAGCAGCGTAGGGTCGGTAGAGCCCCAGCATTTT. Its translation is CASSVGSVEPQHF.

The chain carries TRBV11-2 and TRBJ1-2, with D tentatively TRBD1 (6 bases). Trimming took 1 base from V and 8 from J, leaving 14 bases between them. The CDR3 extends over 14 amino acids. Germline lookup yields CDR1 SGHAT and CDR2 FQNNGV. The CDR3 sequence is CASSLGGTRWGYTF. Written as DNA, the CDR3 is TGTGCCAGCAGCTTAGGGGGGACACGGTGGGGCTACACCTTC.

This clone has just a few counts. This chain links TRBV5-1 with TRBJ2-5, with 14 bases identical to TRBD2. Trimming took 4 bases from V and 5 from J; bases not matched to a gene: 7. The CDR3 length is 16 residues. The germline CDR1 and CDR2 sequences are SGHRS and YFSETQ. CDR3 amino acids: CASSPPGTSGSETQYF. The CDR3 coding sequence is TGCGCCAGCAGCCCGCCCGGGACTAGCGGGAGTGAGACCCAGTACTTC.

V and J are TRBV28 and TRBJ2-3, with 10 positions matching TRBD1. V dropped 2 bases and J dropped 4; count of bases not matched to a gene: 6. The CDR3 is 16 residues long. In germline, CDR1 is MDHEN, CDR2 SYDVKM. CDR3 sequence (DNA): TGTGCCAGCAGTTTAACGACAGGGGGCCCCGCAGATACGCAGTATTTT. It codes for CASSLTTGGPADTQYF.

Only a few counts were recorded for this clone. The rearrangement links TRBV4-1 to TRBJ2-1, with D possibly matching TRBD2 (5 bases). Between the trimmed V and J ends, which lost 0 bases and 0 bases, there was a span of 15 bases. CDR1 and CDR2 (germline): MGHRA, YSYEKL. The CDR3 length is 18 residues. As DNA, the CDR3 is TGCGCCAGCAGCCAAGAACCTATCGGGGTTAGCTCCTACAATGAGCAGTTCTTC. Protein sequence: CASSQEPIGVSSYNEQFF.

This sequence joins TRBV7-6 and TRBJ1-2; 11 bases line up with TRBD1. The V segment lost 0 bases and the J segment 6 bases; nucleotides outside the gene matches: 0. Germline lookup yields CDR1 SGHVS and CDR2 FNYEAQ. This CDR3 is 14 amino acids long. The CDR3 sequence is CASSLAGQGDGYTF. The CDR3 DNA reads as TGTGCCAGCAGCTTAGCGGGACAGGGGGATGGCTACACCTTC.

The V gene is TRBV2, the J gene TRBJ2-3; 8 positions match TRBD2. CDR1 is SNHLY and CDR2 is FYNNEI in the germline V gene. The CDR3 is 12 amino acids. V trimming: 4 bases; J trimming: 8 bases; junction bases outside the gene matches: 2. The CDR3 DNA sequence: TGTGCCAGCAGTGTTCGGGGGGGTACGCAGTATTTT. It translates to CASSVRGGTQYF.

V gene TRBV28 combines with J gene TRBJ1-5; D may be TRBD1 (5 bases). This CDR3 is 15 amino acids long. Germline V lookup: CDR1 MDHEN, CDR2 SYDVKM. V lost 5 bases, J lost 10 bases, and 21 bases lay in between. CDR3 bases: TGTGCCAGCAGTCGATACGAGATCCTCGGGGGACCCCAGCATTTT. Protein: CASSRYEILGGPQHF.

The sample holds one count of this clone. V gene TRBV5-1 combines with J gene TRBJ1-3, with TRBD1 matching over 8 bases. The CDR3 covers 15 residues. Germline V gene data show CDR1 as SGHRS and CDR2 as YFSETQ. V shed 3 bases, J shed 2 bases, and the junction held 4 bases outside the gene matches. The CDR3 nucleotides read TGCGCCAGCAGCTCCGACAGGGGAGCTGGAAACACCATATATTTT. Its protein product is CASSSDRGAGNTIYF.

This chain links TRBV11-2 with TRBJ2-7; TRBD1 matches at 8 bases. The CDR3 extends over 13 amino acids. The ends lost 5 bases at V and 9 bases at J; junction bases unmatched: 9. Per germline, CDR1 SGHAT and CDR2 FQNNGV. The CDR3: CASSQDRGSGQYF. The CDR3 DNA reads TGTGCCAGCAGCCAAGACAGGGGATCAGGGCAGTACTTC.

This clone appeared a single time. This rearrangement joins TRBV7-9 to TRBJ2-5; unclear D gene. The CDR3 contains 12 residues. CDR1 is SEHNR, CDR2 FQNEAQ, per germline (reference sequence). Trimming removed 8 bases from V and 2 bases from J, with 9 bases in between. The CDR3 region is CASSGQQETQYF. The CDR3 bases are TGTGCCAGCTCAGGCCAACAAGAGACCCAGTACTTC.

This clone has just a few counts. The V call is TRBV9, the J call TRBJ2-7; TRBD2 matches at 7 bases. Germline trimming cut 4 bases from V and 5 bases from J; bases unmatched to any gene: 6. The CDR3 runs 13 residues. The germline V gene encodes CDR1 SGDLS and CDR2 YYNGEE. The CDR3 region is CASSTRGVDEQYF. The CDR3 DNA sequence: TGTGCCAGCAGCACCCGGGGGGTGGACGAGCAGTACTTC. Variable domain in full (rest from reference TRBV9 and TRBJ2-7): DSGVTQTPKHLITATGQRVTLRCSPRSGDLSVYWYQQSLDQGLQFLIQYYNGEERAKGNILERFSAQQFPDLHSELNLSSLELGDSALYFCASSTRGVDEQYFGPGTRLTVT.

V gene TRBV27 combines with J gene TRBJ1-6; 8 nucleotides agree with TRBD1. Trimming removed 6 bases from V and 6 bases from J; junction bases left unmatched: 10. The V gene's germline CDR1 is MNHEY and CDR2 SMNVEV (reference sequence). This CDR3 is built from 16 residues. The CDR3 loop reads CASRGNPTGANSPLHF. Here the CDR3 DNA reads TGTGCCAGCAGGGGGAATCCGACAGGGGCTAATTCACCCCTCCACTTT.

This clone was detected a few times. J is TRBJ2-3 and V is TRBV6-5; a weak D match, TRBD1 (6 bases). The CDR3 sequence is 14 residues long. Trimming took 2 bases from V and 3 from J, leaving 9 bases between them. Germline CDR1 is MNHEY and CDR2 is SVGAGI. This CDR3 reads CASSYLQGTDTQYF. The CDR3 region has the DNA TGTGCCAGCAGTTACCTCCAGGGGACAGATACGCAGTATTTT.

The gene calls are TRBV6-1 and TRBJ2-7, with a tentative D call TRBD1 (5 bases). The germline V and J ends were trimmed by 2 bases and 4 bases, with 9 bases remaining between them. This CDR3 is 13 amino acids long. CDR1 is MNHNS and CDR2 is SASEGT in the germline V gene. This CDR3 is CASSEQGYYEQYF. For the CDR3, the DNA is TGTGCCAGCAGTGAACAGGGTTATTACGAGCAGTACTTC.

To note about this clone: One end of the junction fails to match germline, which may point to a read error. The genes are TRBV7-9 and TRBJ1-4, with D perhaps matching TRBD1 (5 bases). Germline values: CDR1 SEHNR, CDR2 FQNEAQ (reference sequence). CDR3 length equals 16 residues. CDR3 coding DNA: TGTTCCAGCAGCTACCCGGAGGGGCCAACTAATGAAAAACTGTTTTTT. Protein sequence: CSSSYPEGPTNEKLFF.

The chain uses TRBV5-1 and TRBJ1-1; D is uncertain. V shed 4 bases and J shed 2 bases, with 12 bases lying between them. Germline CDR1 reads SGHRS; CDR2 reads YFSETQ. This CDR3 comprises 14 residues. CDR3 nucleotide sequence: TGCGCCAGCAGCCCCGGACTGAGAAACACTGAAGCTTTCTTT. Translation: CASSPGLRNTEAFF. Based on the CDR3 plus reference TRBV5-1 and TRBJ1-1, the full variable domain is KAGVTQTPRYLIKTRGQQVTLSCSPISGHRSVSWYQQTPGQGLQFLFEYFSETQRNKGNFPGRFSGRQFSNSRSEMNVSTLELGDSALYLCASSPGLRNTEAFFGQGTRLTVV.

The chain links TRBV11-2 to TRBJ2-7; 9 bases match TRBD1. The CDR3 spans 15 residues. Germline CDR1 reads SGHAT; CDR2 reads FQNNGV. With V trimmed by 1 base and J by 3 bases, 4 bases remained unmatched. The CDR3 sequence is CASSLAGQGFYEQYF. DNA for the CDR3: TGTGCCAGCAGCTTAGCGGGACAGGGTTTCTACGAGCAGTACTTC.

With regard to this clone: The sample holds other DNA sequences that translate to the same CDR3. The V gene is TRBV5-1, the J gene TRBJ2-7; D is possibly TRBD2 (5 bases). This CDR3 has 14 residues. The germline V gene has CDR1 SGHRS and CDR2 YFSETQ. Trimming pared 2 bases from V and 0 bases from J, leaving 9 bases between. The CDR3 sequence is CASSFSGSSYEQYF. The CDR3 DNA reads TGCGCCAGCAGCTTCTCTGGGAGCTCCTACGAGCAGTACTTC.

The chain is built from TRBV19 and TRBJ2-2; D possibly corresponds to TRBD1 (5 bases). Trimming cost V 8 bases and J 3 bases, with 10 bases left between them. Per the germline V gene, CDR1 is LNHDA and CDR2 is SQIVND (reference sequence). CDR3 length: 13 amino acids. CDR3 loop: CASFQGDTGELFF. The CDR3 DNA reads TGTGCCAGTTTTCAGGGCGACACCGGGGAGCTGTTTTTT.

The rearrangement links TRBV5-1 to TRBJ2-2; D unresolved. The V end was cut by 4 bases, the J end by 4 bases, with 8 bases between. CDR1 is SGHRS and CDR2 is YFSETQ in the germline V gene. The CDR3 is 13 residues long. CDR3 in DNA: TGCGCCAGCAGCATATCGAGCACCGGGGAGCTGTTTTTT. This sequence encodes CASSISSTGELFF.